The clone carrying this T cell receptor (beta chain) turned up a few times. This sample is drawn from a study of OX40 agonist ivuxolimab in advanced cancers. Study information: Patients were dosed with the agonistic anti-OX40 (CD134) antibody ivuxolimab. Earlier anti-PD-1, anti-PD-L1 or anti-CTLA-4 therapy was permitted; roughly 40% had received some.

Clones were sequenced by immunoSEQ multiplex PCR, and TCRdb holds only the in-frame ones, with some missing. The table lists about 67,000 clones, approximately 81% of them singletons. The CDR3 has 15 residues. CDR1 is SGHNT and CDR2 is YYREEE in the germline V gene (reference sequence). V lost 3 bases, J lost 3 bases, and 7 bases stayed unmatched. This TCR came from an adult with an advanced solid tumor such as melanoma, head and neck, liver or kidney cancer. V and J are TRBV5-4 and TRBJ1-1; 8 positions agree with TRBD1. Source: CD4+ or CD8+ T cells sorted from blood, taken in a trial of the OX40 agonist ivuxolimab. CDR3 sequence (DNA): TGTGCCAGCAGCTACGACAGGGGATGGGACACTGAAGCTTTCTTT. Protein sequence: CASSYDRGWDTEAFF.